The present entry profiles one TCR beta chain with its context. Its specificity is not known. In the original workflow: Per-library CDR3 reads ranged about 2 to 4 million; clonotypes, ~90,000 to ~550,000. MiXCR, applied by TCRdb to the 5' RACE reads, yields one record per CDR3 protein. None of the V and J calls come from the authors' own analysis; TCRdb made them. The table lists 350,000 to 450,000 distinct CDR3 sequences, about 28% of them singletons, with 6.1% in the top ten. This entry is derived from a study of identical twins' blood T cells. Germline V lookup: CDR1 DFQATT, CDR2 SNEGSKA (reference sequence). V lost 0 bases and J 3 bases, leaving 12 bases between the germline ends. The CDR3 length is 14 residues. General study findings and limits: Environmental influences on twin similarity could not be excluded. Twins reportedly had markedly more similar V usage than unrelated donors, even among out-of-frame TCRbeta clonotypes. Twins shared about as many clonotypes as their cloneset sizes predicted.

The source of this sequence is a woman aged 18-50 years in good health. The chain couples TRBV20-1 to TRBJ2-7; D is undetermined. Material for sequencing was PBMCs. CDR3 in amino acids: CSARDGEDLYEQYF. In DNA form, the CDR3 reads TGCAGTGCTAGAGATGGCGAGGATCTCTACGAGCAGTACTTC.